This is a list of T cell receptor beta chains from one sample in a study of T-cell memory formation after mild COVID-19. TCRdb recomputed calls from the 5' RACE reads with MiXCR, one row per CDR3 protein. The sample contains 410,000 or so distinct CDR3 sequences, roughly a quarter of which appear only once. Sample: PBMCs or a T cell subset sorted from them (not recorded which). The receptors shown here come from an adult woman who had mild COVID-19 (a few samples of this study predate the infection). Cell type and time point are not known. Each CDR3 is given with its conserved first and last residue. A D gene is named only where the DNA matches it firmly. The listing skips clone size in some rows; elsewhere it reads once, few, many or a size class.

>.|TRBJ2-3|TRBD1|TRBV7-9
CATQDRSGTDTQYF
TGTGCCACCCAGGACAGGTCGGGCACAGATACGCAGTATTTT
>.|TRBJ2-7|TRBD2|TRBV20-1
CSAGTSGRIYEQYF
TGCAGTGCTGGAACTAGCGGGAGGATCTACGAGCAGTACTTC
>few|TRBJ1-1|.|TRBV10-3
CAISESTTGVNTEAFF
TGTGCCATCAGTGAGTCCACGACAGGAGTGAACACTGAAGCTTTCTTT
>.|TRBJ2-5|.|TRBV11-2
CASSPGRVQETQYF
TGTGCCAGCAGCCCGGGACGGGTACAAGAGACCCAGTACTTC
>once|TRBJ1-1|.|TRBV6-1
CASRLNRDFTEAFF
TGTGCCAGCAGACTCAACCGGGACTTCACTGAAGCTTTCTTT
>few|TRBJ2-5|.|TRBV7-9
CASKAPSQETQYF
TGTGCCAGCAAGGCGCCGTCCCAAGAGACCCAGTACTTC
>many|TRBJ2-1|TRBD2|TRBV12-3/TRBV12-4
CASSRLAGGRNEQFF
TGTGCCAGCAGCCGACTAGCGGGAGGAAGAAATGAGCAGTTCTTC
>few|TRBJ1-5|TRBD1|TRBV20-1
CSANRGLNQPQHF
TGCAGTGCCAACAGGGGGCTAAATCAGCCCCAGCATTTT
>many|TRBJ2-7|.|TRBV6-1
CASSEATGPMKQYF
TGTGCCAGCAGTGAAGCTACGGGGCCTATGAAGCAGTACTTC
>.|TRBJ2-6|TRBD1|TRBV5-1
CASSSTWTGLALSGANVLTF
TGCGCCAGCAGCTCGACGTGGACAGGGCTCGCATTATCTGGGGCCAACGTCCTGACTTTC
>.|TRBJ2-7|.|TRBV13
CASGWTDTYEQYF
TGTGCCAGCGGCTGGACAGACACCTACGAGCAGTACTTC
>.|TRBJ2-5|TRBD2|TRBV4-1
CASSPSSGGGETQYF
TGCGCCAGCAGCCCATCTAGCGGGGGCGGGGAGACCCAGTACTTC
>few|TRBJ2-5|.|TRBV24-1
CATSEGDGFQETQYF
TGTGCCACCAGTGAGGGGGATGGGTTTCAAGAGACCCAGTACTTC
>few|TRBJ2-1|TRBD2|TRBV2
CASIPGAGGVRFF
TGTGCCAGCATTCCCGGAGCGGGAGGGGTTCGGTTCTTC
>.|TRBJ2-2|TRBD2|TRBV27
CASSTPRGLAGALGGGELFF
TGTGCCAGCAGTACTCCCCGAGGACTAGCGGGGGCCCTCGGGGGCGGGGAGCTGTTTTTT